The entry below gives a single T cell receptor (beta chain) sequence along with its context. This clone appeared a few times. Nothing much larger sits one base from this clone, and base qualities are not available. For CDR1 and CDR2, the germline V gene (reference sequence) lists SGHNT and YYREEE. Here V drops 2 bases and J drops 2 bases, and the junction holds 13 bases not matched to any gene. The CDR3 holds 18 amino acids from the cysteine to the phenylalanine. Of all the DNA, just the CDR3 is kept, 54 bases in frame from base 1. For TCR profiling, total RNA from at least 9,000 sorted tetramer+ CD8 T cells was reverse transcribed into cDNA. CDR3 regions were amplified by PCR with primers annealing to V and J regions, adding unique molecular identifiers to track templates. The immunoSEQ platform, including its sequencing and error-correction standards, was used to profile TCRalpha and TCRbeta chains. Regarding the original processing steps: Clonal copy numbers were corrected for sequencing and PCR errors, and CDR3s were defined according to IMGT conventions. Analysis was restricted to productive rearrangements and was performed with immunoSEQ Analyzer versions 2.0 and 3.0, and gene-pairing frequencies were further processed in Microsoft Excel. Circos plots were used to display V-J pairings, and MEME together with a custom motifSearch program was used to find CDR3 motifs. The OLGA algorithm was used to calculate the probability of generation of TCR sequences. Clonotypes seen at both visits were called persistent; those seen only acutely were nonpersistent; those seen only at convalescence were de novo. A public TCR was defined as an amino acid clonotype used by more than one donor. Entries here come from immuneACCESS through TCRdb and include only in-frame sequences with V and J called. Some clones fail to appear in such tables; in the studies checked, an unresolved V gene covers under half of the shortfall, and the cause of the remainder is unknown. Clone size and the V and J calls come from that table; the DNA yielded D and trimming. The sample table records thousands of clones; less than 30% of these occur just once. In total, the top ten clones hold around 26% of the sample.

These data are taken from a study of blood T cell repertoires in acute mononucleosis (dated by TCRdb to the early 2020s). About the full investigation: Acute-phase samples, which represented the primary response, were collected within 2 weeks of symptom onset. The mean blood EBV load was 3.8 log10 genome copies per million B cells in acute infection and 2.5 to 3 at convalescence. During acute infection, about 2.1% and 1% of blood CD8 T cells were made up of mean YVL-BR-specific and GLC-BM-specific cells, respectively.

This specimen's time point label, per the study, means: acute infectious mononucleosis, at clinical presentation within 2 weeks of symptom onset (visit 1). CD8 T cell responses to two immunodominant EBV epitopes, BRLF1 109 (YVL-BR) and BMLF1 280 (GLC-BM), were tracked in the study over primary infection. Primary EBV infection was taken to be indicated by a positive serum heterophile antibody test and EBV viral capsid antigen-specific IgM. Magnetic positive selection (MACS) was first used to enrich total CD8 T cells from PBMCs. Live CD3+ CD8+ tetramer+ cells were sorted on a FACSAria III to over 90% purity. A PE-conjugated tetramer loaded with the BRLF1 109-117 peptide was used to sort the cells. After tetramer sorting, TCR repertoires of EBV epitope-specific CD8 T cells were deep-sequenced directly ex vivo at acute infection and at convalescence. A few people aged roughly 18 to 30 with clinical acute infectious mononucleosis and laboratory evidence of primary EBV infection were used as donors. Heparinized peripheral blood was drawn at clinical presentation with mononucleosis symptoms and again about 6 months later. Ficoll-Paque density gradient centrifugation was used to isolate PBMCs.

General findings and caveats noted by the study authors: Because only a fraction of each donor's blood was analyzed, sampling error might partly explain the low overlap between acute and convalescent clonotypes. In TCR repertoire selection for BRLF1 (YVL-BR), TCRalpha CDR3 motifs took on a dominant role, whereas TCRbeta played only a minimal one. With only a few donors in the cohort, group averages were based on very few individuals. Although only 8% to 10% of unique acute clonotypes carried over into convalescence, these persisting clonotypes made up most of the response, and the remainder were seemingly replaced by new, diverse de novo clonotypes.

Recombination connected TRBV5-4 to TRBJ2-1, with TRBD2 matching 7 junction bases. This clonotype was sampled from a woman aged 18 to 35 with infectious mononucleosis caused by EBV. The sample here was EBV YVL epitope tetramer+ CD8+ T cells sorted from PBMCs, taken during acute infectious mononucleosis. The cell subset or site label corresponds to: CD8 T cells binding a tetramer with EBV BRLF1 109-117 peptide (YVL-BR). Read as DNA, the sequence is TGTGCCAGCAGCTTAGCGGGAATAGCAGGTACGGCCTACAATGAGCAGTTCTTC. The resulting protein is CASSLAGIAGTAYNEQFF.